This note documents a single TCR beta chain sequence. Its antigen is undetermined. This entry comes from a study of cytomegalovirus exposure and HLA in healthy donors. The CDR3 extends over 15 amino acids. Germline CDR1 reads LGHNA; CDR2 reads YSLEER. Deletions cut 0 bases from V and 5 bases from J, with 13 bases between. Study-wide results and limits: The listing of 150 to 200 TCR beta chains classed them as cytomegalovirus-associated. HLA alleles showed associations with 15,000 to 20,000 TCR beta sequences in a later analysis, at a 0.05 false discovery rate.

Use of 60 Vbeta and 13 Jbeta primers characterized the PCR. Sequenced by immunoSEQ multiplex PCR; TCRdb stores in-frame clones only, minus some. This table has fewer than 200,000 clones, 75% to 85% appearing once. V and J are TRBV4-3 and TRBJ1-2, with D unresolved. The sample was PBMCs. The clonotype originates from a young woman in good health and CMV-seropositive. This CDR3 reads CASSQEAIVSYGYTF. DNA of the CDR3: TGCGCCAGCAGCCAAGAGGCCATCGTATCATATGGCTACACCTTC.